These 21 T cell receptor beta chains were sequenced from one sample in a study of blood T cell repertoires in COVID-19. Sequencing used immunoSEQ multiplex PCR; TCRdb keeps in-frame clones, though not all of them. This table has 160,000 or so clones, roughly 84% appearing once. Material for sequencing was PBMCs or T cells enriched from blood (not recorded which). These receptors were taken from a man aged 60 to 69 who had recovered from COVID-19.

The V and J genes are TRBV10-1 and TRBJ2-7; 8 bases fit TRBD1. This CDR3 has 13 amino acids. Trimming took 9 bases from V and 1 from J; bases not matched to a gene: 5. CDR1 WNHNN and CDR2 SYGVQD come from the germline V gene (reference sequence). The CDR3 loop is CASPRGPSYEQYF. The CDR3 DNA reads TGCGCCAGTCCCAGGGGGCCATCCTACGAGCAGTACTTC.

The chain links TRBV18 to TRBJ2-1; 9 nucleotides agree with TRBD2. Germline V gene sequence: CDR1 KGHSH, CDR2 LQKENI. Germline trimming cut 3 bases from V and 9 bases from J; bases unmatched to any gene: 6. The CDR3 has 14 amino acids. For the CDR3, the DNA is TGTGCCAGCTCACCCCAGCGGGGGGCGCGTGAGCAGTTCTTC. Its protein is CASSPQRGAREQFF.

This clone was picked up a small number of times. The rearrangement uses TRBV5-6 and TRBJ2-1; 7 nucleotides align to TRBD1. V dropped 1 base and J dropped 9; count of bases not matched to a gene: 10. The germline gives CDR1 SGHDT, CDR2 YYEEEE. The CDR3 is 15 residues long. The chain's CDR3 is CASSLRRDRVSEQFF. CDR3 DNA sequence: TGTGCCAGCAGCTTGAGGCGAGACAGGGTCAGTGAGCAGTTCTTC.

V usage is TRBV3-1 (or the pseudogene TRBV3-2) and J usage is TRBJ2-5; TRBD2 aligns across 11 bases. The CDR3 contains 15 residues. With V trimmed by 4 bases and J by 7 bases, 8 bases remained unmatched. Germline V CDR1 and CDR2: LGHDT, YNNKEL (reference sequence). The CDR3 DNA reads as TGTGCCAGCAGCCCGGGACTAGCGGCCGTGGGGACCCAGTACTTC. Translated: CASSPGLAAVGTQYF.

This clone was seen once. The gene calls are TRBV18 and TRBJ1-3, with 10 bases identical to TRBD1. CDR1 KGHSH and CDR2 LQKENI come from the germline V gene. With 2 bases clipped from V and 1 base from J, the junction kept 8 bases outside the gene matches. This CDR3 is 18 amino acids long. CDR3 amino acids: CASSPNSPGQGSGNTIYF. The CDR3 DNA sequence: TGTGCCAGCTCACCAAACAGTCCGGGACAGGGGTCTGGAAACACCATATATTTT.

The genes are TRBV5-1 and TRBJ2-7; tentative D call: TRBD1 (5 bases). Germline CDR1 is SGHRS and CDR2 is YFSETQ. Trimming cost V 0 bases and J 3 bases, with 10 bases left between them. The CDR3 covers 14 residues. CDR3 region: CASSLEGANYEQYF. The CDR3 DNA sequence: TGCGCCAGCAGCTTGGAAGGGGCAAACTACGAGCAGTACTTC.

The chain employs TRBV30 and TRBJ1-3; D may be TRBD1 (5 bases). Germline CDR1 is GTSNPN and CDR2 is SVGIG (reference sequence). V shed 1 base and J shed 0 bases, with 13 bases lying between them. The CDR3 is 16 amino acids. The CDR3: CAWSEITGHSGNTIYF. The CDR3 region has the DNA TGTGCCTGGAGTGAGATAACAGGCCACTCTGGAAACACCATATATTTT.

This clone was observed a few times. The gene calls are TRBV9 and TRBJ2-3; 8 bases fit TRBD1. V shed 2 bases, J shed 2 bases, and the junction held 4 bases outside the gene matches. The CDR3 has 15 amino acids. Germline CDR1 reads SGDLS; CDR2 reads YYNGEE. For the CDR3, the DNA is TGTGCCAGCAGCGTCGGACAGGGATACACAGATACGCAGTATTTT. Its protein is CASSVGQGYTDTQYF.

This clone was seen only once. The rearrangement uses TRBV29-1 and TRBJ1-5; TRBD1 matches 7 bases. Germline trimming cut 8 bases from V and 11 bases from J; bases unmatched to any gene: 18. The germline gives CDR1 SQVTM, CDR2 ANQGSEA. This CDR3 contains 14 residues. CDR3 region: CSCVGRGWSGSQHF. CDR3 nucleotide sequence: TGCAGCTGTGTTGGCAGGGGGTGGAGCGGCTCCCAGCATTTT.

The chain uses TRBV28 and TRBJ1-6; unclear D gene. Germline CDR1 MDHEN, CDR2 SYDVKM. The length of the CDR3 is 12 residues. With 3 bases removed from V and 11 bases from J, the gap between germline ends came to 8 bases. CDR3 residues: CASSFLLTPLHF. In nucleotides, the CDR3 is TGTGCCAGCAGTTTTCTACTAACACCCCTCCACTTT.

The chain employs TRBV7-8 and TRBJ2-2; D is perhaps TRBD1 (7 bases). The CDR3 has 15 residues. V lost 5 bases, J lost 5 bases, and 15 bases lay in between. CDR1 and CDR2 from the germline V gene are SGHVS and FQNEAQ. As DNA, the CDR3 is TGTGCCAGCAGCCAAAGACAGGGAGGTACCGGGGAGCTGTTTTTT. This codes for CASSQRQGGTGELFF. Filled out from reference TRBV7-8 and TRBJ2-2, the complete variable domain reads GAGVSQSPRYKVAKRGQDVALRCDPISGHVSLFWYQQALGQGPEFLTYFQNEAQLDKSGLPSDRFFAERPEGSVSTLKIQRTQQEDSAVYLCASSQRQGGTGELFFGEGSRLTVL.

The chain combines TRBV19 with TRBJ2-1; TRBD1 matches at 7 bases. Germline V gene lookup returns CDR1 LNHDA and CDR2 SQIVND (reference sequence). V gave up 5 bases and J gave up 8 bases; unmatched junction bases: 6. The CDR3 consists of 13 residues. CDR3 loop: CASSPDRDHEQFF. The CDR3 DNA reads TGTGCCAGTAGTCCCGACAGGGACCATGAGCAGTTCTTC. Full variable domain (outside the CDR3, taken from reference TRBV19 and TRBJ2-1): DGGITQSPKYLFRKEGQNVTLSCEQNLNHDAMYWYRQDPGQGLRLIYYSQIVNDFQKGDIAEGYSVSREKKESFPLTVTSAQKNPTAFYLCASSPDRDHEQFFGPGTRLTVL.

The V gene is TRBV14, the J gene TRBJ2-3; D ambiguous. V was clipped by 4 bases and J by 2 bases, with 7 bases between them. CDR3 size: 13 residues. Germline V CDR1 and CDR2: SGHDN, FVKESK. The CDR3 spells CASSPEFTDTQYF. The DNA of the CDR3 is TGTGCCAGCAGCCCGGAGTTCACAGATACGCAGTATTTT.

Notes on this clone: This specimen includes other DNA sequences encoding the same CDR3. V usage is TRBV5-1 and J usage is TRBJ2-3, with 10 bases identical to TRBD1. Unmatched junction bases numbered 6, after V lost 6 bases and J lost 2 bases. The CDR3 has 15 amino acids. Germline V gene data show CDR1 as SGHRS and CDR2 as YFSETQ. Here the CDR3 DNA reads TGCGCCAGCACCATGACAGGGGGCTTCACAGATACGCAGTATTTT. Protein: CASTMTGGFTDTQYF. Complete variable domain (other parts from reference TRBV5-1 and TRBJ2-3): KAGVTQTPRYLIKTRGQQVTLSCSPISGHRSVSWYQQTPGQGLQFLFEYFSETQRNKGNFPGRFSGRQFSNSRSEMNVSTLELGDSALYLCASTMTGGFTDTQYFGPGTRLTVL.

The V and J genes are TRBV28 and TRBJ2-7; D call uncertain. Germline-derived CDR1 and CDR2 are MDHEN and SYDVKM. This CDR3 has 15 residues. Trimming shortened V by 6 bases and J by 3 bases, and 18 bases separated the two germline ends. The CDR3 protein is CASSRAAGFNYEQYF. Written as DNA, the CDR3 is TGTGCCAGCAGCCGTGCCGCAGGTTTTAACTACGAGCAGTACTTC.

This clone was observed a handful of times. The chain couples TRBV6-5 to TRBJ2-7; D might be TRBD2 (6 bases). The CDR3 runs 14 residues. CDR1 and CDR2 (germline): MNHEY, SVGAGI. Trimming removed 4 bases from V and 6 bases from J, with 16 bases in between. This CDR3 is CASSLGGIGVEQYF. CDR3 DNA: TGTGCCAGCAGTTTGGGGGGAATCGGGGTCGAGCAGTACTTC.

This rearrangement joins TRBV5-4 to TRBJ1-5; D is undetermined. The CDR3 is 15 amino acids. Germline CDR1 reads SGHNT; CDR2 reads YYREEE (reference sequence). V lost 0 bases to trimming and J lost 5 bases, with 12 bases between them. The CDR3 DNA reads TGTGCCAGCAGCTTGGGAGGTACCCAAGATCAGCCCCAGCATTTT. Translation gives CASSLGGTQDQPQHF.

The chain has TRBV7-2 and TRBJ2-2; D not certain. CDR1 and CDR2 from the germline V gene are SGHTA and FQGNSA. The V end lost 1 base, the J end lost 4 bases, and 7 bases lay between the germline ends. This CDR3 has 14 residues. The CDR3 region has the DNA TGTGCCAGCAGCTTAGACTTGATCACCGGGGAGCTGTTTTTT. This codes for CASSLDLITGELFF. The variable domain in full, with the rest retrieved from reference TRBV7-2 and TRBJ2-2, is GAGVSQSPSNKVTEKGKDVELRCDPISGHTALYWYRQSLGQGLEFLIYFQGNSAPDKSGLPSDRFSAERTGGSVSTLTIQRTQQEDSAVYLCASSLDLITGELFFGEGSRLTVL.

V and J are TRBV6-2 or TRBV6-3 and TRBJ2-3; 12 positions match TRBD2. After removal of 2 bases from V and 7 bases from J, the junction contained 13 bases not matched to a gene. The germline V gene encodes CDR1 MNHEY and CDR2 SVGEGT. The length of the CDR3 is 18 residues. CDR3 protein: CASSYPSHLAGGLYTQYF. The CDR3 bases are TGTGCCAGCAGTTACCCGTCCCACCTAGCGGGGGGGTTATATACGCAGTATTTT.

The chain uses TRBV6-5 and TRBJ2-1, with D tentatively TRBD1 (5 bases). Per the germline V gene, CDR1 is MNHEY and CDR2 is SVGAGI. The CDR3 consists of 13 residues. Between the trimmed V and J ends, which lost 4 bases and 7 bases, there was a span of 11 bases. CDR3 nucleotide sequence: TGTGCCAGCAGTTCCAGGGTTCCAAATGAGCAGTTCTTC. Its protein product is CASSSRVPNEQFF.

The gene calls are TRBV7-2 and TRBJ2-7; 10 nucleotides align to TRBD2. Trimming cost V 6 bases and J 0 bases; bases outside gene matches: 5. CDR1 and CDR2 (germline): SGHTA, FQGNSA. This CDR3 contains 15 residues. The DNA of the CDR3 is TGTGCCAGCAGTCAAGGACTAGCGGACTCCTACGAGCAGTACTTC. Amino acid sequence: CASSQGLADSYEQYF. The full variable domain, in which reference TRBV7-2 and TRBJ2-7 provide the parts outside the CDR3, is GAGVSQSPSNKVTEKGKDVELRCDPISGHTALYWYRQSLGQGLEFLIYFQGNSAPDKSGLPSDRFSAERTGGSVSTLTIQRTQQEDSAVYLCASSQGLADSYEQYFGPGTRLTVT.